These T cell receptor beta chains were read from a single sample in a study of early T cells in non-severe SARS-CoV-2 infection. One entry per CDR3 protein results from TCRdb running MiXCR on the 5' RACE reads. The data hold some 98,000 distinct CDR3 sequences, with roughly 15% observed a single time. Sample: whole blood. These receptors were collected from an adult who was a healthcare worker with PCR-confirmed SARS-CoV-2 infection or an uninfected control (not recorded which). The CDR3 runs from the conserved cysteine through the conserved F or W. Each record gives: D gene, V gene, clone size, J gene, CDR3 protein, CDR3 DNA. A D gene is named only where the DNA matches it firmly. For some rows the clone size is stated as once, few or many, or as a class when expanded; others skip it.

-	TRBV5-4	-	TRBJ2-7	CASSEALRDEQYF	TGTGCCAGCAGTGAGGCACTTAGAGACGAGCAGTACTTC
-	TRBV11-2	-	TRBJ2-3	CASTNVADTQYF	TGTGCCAGCACCAACGTGGCAGATACGCAGTATTTT
-	TRBV5-1	-	TRBJ1-1	CASRKPGEAFF	TGCGCCAGCAGGAAGCCAGGAGAAGCTTTCTTT
-	TRBV20-1	few	TRBJ2-3	CSARDVGAFSGTQYF	TGCAGTGCTAGAGATGTGGGAGCGTTCAGTGGTACGCAGTATTTT
-	TRBV7-2	many	TRBJ2-2	CASSLLGPNTGELFF	TGTGCCAGCAGCTTACTAGGTCCGAACACCGGGGAGCTGTTTTTT
TRBD1	TRBV20-1	few	TRBJ2-2	CSASRDRLNTGELFF	TGCAGTGCTAGCCGGGACAGGTTGAACACCGGGGAGCTGTTTTTT
-	TRBV6-5	few	TRBJ2-1	CASSYQSLSSYNEQFF	TGTGCCAGCAGTTACCAATCCTTAAGCTCCTACAATGAGCAGTTCTTC
TRBD2	TRBV5-1	-	TRBJ2-1	CASRQAGGLIYNEQFF	TGCGCCAGCAGACAAGCGGGGGGCCTGATTTACAATGAGCAGTTCTTC
TRBD2	TRBV9	-	TRBJ2-2	CASSVGWRGDGGELFF	TGTGCCAGCAGCGTAGGATGGCGGGGGGACGGCGGGGAGCTGTTTTTT
TRBD1	TRBV11-2	few	TRBJ2-5	CASSGFRQGALSWYF	TGTGCCAGCAGCGGTTTCAGACAGGGGGCGTTGAGCTGGTACTTC
-	TRBV15	few	TRBJ2-1	CATSRDGENEQFF	TGTGCCACCAGCAGAGATGGGGAGAATGAGCAGTTCTTC
-	TRBV28	-	TRBJ1-2	CASSEPGRRHLGGYTF	TGTGCCAGCAGTGAACCGGGACGCAGGCATTTAGGTGGCTACACCTTC
TRBD1	TRBV27	few	TRBJ1-2	CASSSGTVYGYTF	TGTGCCAGCAGTTCTGGGACAGTCTATGGCTACACCTTC
-	TRBV10-1	-	TRBJ2-5	CAPAKLGTETQYF	TGCGCGCCAGCAAAGCTCGGAACGGAGACCCAGTACTTC
-	TRBV15	few	TRBJ2-1	CATSRDPSAGNEQFF	TGTGCCACCAGCAGAGATCCCTCTGCGGGAAATGAGCAGTTCTTC
TRBD1	TRBV7-2	few	TRBJ2-2	CASIGTGGFSGELFF	TGTGCCAGCATCGGGACAGGGGGGTTCTCCGGGGAGCTGTTTTTT
-	TRBV12-5	-	TRBJ2-7	CASGLAGTQYEQYF	TGTGCTAGTGGTTTGGCCGGGACTCAGTACGAGCAGTACTTC
-	TRBV2	-	TRBJ2-3	CASSDMGDTQYF	TGTGCCAGCAGTGATATGGGGGATACGCAGTATTTT
TRBD1	TRBV28	once	TRBJ2-2	CASSSTGVHTGELFF	TGTGCCAGCAGCTCAACAGGGGTTCACACCGGGGAGCTGTTTTTT
-	TRBV7-9	-	TRBJ2-3	CASSDSRFTSSETDTQYF	TGTGCCAGCAGCGATAGTCGCTTCACCAGCTCCGAGACAGATACGCAGTATTTT
-	TRBV29-1	-	TRBJ2-7	CSVVSGYEQYF	TGCAGCGTTGTGTCGGGGTACGAGCAGTACTTC
-	TRBV27	-	TRBJ2-2	CASSLMRNTGELFF	TGTGCCAGCAGTTTGATGCGGAACACCGGGGAGCTGTTTTTT
-	TRBV12-3/TRBV12-4	few	TRBJ2-1	CASSFVWNEQFF	TGTGCCAGCAGTTTCGTATGGAATGAGCAGTTCTTC
-	TRBV7-8	-	TRBJ1-2	CASSLYAAWAPTGGYTF	TGTGCCAGCAGCTTATATGCCGCTTGGGCCCCGACTGGCGGCTACACCTTC
-	TRBV20-1	many	TRBJ1-3	CSATEGSGNTIYF	TGCAGTGCTACCGAGGGCTCTGGAAACACCATATATTTT
-	TRBV30	-	TRBJ1-2	CAWSVGPYGYTF	TGTGCCTGGAGTGTAGGCCCCTATGGCTACACCTTC
-	TRBV11-2	-	TRBJ1-2	CASSLVKRSLYGYTF	TGTGCCAGCAGCTTAGTTAAACGATCCCTCTATGGCTACACCTTC
-	TRBV12-3/TRBV12-4	-	TRBJ2-1	CASRAYNEQFF	TGTGCCAGCAGAGCCTACAATGAGCAGTTCTTC
TRBD2	TRBV4-3	-	TRBJ2-7	CASSQGRGEHYEQYF	TGCGCCAGCAGCCAGGGCCGGGGGGAACACTACGAGCAGTACTTC
-	TRBV12-3/TRBV12-4	few	TRBJ2-3	CASSLGGGPDTQYF	TGTGCCAGCAGTTTAGGGGGGGGCCCAGATACGCAGTATTTT
-	TRBV10-2	few	TRBJ1-6	CASRTASSYNSPLHF	TGCGCCAGCAGGACAGCGAGCTCCTATAATTCACCCCTCCACTTT
TRBD1	TRBV12-3/TRBV12-4	many	TRBJ1-6	CASATGTGNNSPLHF	TGTGCCAGCGCTACCGGGACAGGAAATAATTCACCCCTCCACTTT
-	TRBV12-3/TRBV12-4	few	TRBJ2-3	CASSRKDTQYF	TGTGCCAGCAGCCGTAAAGATACGCAGTATTTT
TRBD2	TRBV20-1	-	TRBJ2-1	CSAILPWASGSSYNEQFF	TGCAGTGCTATCCTTCCGTGGGCTAGCGGTAGCTCCTACAATGAGCAGTTCTTC
-	TRBV2	few	TRBJ2-2	CASSPATGELFF	TGTGCCAGCAGCCCCGCTACGGGGGAGCTGTTTTTT
TRBD1	TRBV18	-	TRBJ1-5	CASSPEGQGPSQPQHF	TGTGCCAGCTCACCAGAGGGACAGGGGCCCAGTCAGCCCCAGCATTTT